The 8 T cell receptor beta chains below come from one sample, sequenced in a study of blood T cell repertoires in COVID-19. Measured with immunoSEQ multiplex PCR; TCRdb has only the in-frame clones, and not every one. The sample has roughly 240,000 clones, more than 75% seen once; the top ten hold over 3%. Material for sequencing was peripheral blood. The receptors were sampled from a young woman who had recovered from COVID-19.

V is TRBV7-7 and J is TRBJ2-2, with D tentatively TRBD1 (5 bases). V shed 1 base and J shed 1 base, with 7 bases lying between them. The CDR3 spans 15 residues. Germline CDR1 is SSHAT and CDR2 is FNYEAQ (reference sequence). The CDR3 DNA reads TGTGCCAGCAGCTTAGGACAGCTGAACACCGGGGAGCTGTTTTTT. This codes for CASSLGQLNTGELFF.

The V gene is TRBV7-7, the J gene TRBJ1-5; D gene unclear. The CDR3 length is 17 residues. Trimming took 5 bases from V and 2 from J, leaving 19 bases between them. Per germline, CDR1 SSHAT and CDR2 FNYEAQ (reference sequence). CDR3 amino acids: CASSHPTPAVGNQPQHF. The CDR3 DNA sequence: TGTGCCAGCAGCCACCCCACCCCGGCGGTGGGCAATCAGCCCCAGCATTTT.

This rearrangement joins TRBV6-5 to TRBJ1-1, with D perhaps matching TRBD1 (5 bases). The germline V gene encodes CDR1 MNHEY and CDR2 SVGAGI. The V end was cut by 1 base, the J end by 8 bases, with 14 bases between. CDR3 length equals 14 residues. The CDR3 loop is CASSYWGRSGEAFF. CDR3 nucleotide sequence: TGTGCCAGCAGTTACTGGGGGAGGTCGGGGGAAGCTTTCTTT.

To note about this clone: Other DNA sequences in this sample translate to the same CDR3. The CDR3 DNA sequence: TGTGCCAGCAGTCCAACAGGGAACACTGAAGCTTTCTTT. Translated: CASSPTGNTEAFF. V gene TRBV12-3 or TRBV12-4 combines with J gene TRBJ1-1, with D tentatively TRBD1 (5 bases). The CDR3 sequence is 13 residues long. Trimming left V 5 bases short and J 1 base short, with 8 bases between.

The CDR3 loop is CASSSGLVSTDTQYF. CDR3 coding DNA: TGCGCCAGCAGCTCCGGACTAGTTTCAACAGATACGCAGTATTTT. The chain links TRBV5-1 to TRBJ2-3, with 7 bases fitting TRBD2. The length of the CDR3 is 15 residues. V lost 3 bases, J lost 3 bases, and 7 bases stayed unmatched. Germline-derived CDR1 and CDR2 are SGHRS and YFSETQ.

This clone was counted only a few times. The V call is TRBV7-2, the J call TRBJ2-3, with 13 bases identical to TRBD2. V was clipped by 2 bases and J by 8 bases; unmatched bases: 10. This CDR3 region has 17 residues. Germline V lookup: CDR1 SGHTA, CDR2 FQGNSA. The CDR3 sequence: CASSLTSTSGGSTTQYF. The CDR3 DNA follows: TGTGCCAGCAGCTTAACGTCGACTAGCGGGGGGAGTACTACGCAGTATTTT.

V is TRBV10-2 and J is TRBJ2-6, with 7 positions matching TRBD1. The germline gives CDR1 WSHSY, CDR2 SAAADI. V was clipped by 7 bases and J by 3 bases; unmatched bases: 18. CDR3 length equals 19 residues. The CDR3 nucleotides are TGCGCCAGCAAGCACACCACAAAGGGGGCGGCACGTGGGGCCAACGTCCTGACTTTC. Translated: CASKHTTKGAARGANVLTF.

The genes are TRBV7-7 and TRBJ2-1, with 9 bases fitting TRBD1. Losses at the gene ends were 5 bases for V and 1 base for J; bases not matched to a gene: 6. Germline V gene sequence: CDR1 SSHAT, CDR2 FNYEAQ (reference sequence). The CDR3 runs to 16 residues. The CDR3 reads CASSPGTGTSYNEQFF. The CDR3, as DNA: TGTGCCAGCAGCCCCGGGACAGGGACATCCTACAATGAGCAGTTCTTC.